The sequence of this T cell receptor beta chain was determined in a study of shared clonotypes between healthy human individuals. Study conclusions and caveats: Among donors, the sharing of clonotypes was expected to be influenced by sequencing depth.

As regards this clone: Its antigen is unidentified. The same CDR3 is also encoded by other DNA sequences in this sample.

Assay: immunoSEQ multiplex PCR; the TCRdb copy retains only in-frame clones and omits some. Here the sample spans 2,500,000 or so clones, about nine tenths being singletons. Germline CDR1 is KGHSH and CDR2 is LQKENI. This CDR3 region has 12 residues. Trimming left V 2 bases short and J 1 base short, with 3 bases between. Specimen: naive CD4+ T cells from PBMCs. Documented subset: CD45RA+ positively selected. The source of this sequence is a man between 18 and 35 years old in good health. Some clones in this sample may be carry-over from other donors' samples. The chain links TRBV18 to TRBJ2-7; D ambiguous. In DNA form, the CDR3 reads TGTGCCAGCTCACCAGGATCCTACGAGCAGTACTTC. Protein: CASSPGSYEQYF.